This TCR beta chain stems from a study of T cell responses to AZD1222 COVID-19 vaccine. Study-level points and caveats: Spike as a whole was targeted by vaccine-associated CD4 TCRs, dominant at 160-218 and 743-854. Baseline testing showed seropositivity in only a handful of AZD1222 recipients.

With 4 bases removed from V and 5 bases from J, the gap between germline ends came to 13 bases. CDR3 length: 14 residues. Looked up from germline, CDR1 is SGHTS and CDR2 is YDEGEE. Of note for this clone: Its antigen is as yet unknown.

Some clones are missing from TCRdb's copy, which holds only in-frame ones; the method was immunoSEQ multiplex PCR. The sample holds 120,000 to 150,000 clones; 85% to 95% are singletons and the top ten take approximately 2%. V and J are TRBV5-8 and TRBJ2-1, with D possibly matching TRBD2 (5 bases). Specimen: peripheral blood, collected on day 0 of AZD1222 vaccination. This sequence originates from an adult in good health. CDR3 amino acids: CASSAGVVNNEQFF. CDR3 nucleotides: TGTGCCAGCAGCGCCGGGGTGGTAAACAATGAGCAGTTCTTC.